Presented here are 9 T cell receptor beta chains from one specimen sequenced in a study of T cell changes during pregnancy in multiple sclerosis. Some clones are missing from TCRdb's copy, which holds only in-frame ones; the method was immunoSEQ multiplex PCR. The table includes 84,000 or so clones, approximately 94% detected once. The specimen comprised peripheral blood, sampled in the third trimester of pregnancy. These receptors were taken from a female donor with multiple sclerosis, enrolled in a pregnancy study.

This clone came up once. This rearrangement joins TRBV6-5 to TRBJ1-5; TRBD1 might be the D (6 bases). The CDR3 consists of 16 residues. CDR1 MNHEY and CDR2 SVGAGI come from the germline V gene. Trimming took 4 bases from V and 3 from J, leaving 16 bases between them. As DNA, the CDR3 is TGTGCCAGCAGTTCGATCCGGACAGTGTACAATCAGCCCCAGCATTTT. It translates to CASSSIRTVYNQPQHF.

The J gene is TRBJ1-2, the V gene TRBV12-5; 7 bases match TRBD1. The V gene's germline CDR1 is LGHNT and CDR2 FRNRAP. V dropped 0 bases and J dropped 4; count of bases not matched to a gene: 8. The CDR3 is 16 residues long. The CDR3 nucleotides read TGTGCTAGTGGTTTGGTAATAGGACAGGATCTCTATGGCTACACCTTC. It is translated as CASGLVIGQDLYGYTF.

The chain employs TRBV5-4 and TRBJ2-3, with 8 bases lining up with TRBD1. J gave up 4 bases and V 2 bases, and 3 bases lay outside the gene matches. Looked up from germline, CDR1 is SGHNT and CDR2 is YYREEE (reference sequence). The CDR3 spans 14 residues. CDR3 sequence (DNA): TGTGCCAGCAGCTTCAGGGGGCGGCCAGATACGCAGTATTTT. Translated, it gives CASSFRGRPDTQYF.

This clone was counted a single time. The chain combines TRBV7-2 with TRBJ2-2; 8 nucleotides agree with TRBD2. CDR1 and CDR2 (germline): SGHTA, FQGNSA. V was clipped by 5 bases and J by 6 bases; unmatched bases: 2. The CDR3 contains 13 residues. CDR3 in DNA: TGTGCCAGCAGCCGGGGGGGCTCCGGGGAGCTGTTTTTT. Its translation is CASSRGGSGELFF. The full variable domain, its missing parts supplied by reference TRBV7-2 and TRBJ2-2, is GAGVSQSPSNKVTEKGKDVELRCDPISGHTALYWYRQSLGQGLEFLIYFQGNSAPDKSGLPSDRFSAERTGGSVSTLTIQRTQQEDSAVYLCASSRGGSGELFFGEGSRLTVL.

The chain uses TRBV7-8 and TRBJ2-7, with 9 positions matching TRBD1. With V trimmed by 5 bases and J by 4 bases, 6 bases remained unmatched. Germline assignment: CDR1 SGHVS and CDR2 FQNEAQ. The CDR3 length is 14 residues. CDR3 nucleotides: TGTGCCAGCAGCGCCGGGACAGGGCGGTACGAGCAGTACTTC. Its translation is CASSAGTGRYEQYF.

V gene TRBV5-4 combines with J gene TRBJ2-3; D not certain. Between the trimmed V and J ends, which lost 2 bases and 5 bases, there was a span of 6 bases. The CDR3 spans 12 residues. Germline-derived CDR1 and CDR2 are SGHNT and YYREEE (reference sequence). The CDR3 protein is CASSLELDTQYF. Written as DNA, the CDR3 is TGTGCCAGCAGCTTAGAGTTAGATACGCAGTATTTT.

The chain joins TRBV25-1 to TRBJ2-2, with 7 positions matching TRBD1. CDR3 length: 14 amino acids. V lost 4 bases to trimming and J lost 6 bases; unmatched junction nucleotides: 5. Germline values: CDR1 MGHDK, CDR2 SYGVNS. CDR3 loop: CASSAKQGSGELFF. CDR3 nucleotides: TGTGCCAGCAGTGCCAAACAGGGGTCCGGGGAGCTGTTTTTT. Combining the CDR3 with reference TRBV25-1 and TRBJ2-2 gives the whole variable domain EADIYQTPRYLVIGTGKKITLECSQTMGHDKMYWYQQDPGMELHLIHYSYGVNSTEKGDLSSESTVSRIRTEHFPLTLESARPSHTSQYLCASSAKQGSGELFFGEGSRLTVL.

The V gene is TRBV4-1, the J gene TRBJ2-5, with 9 bases matching TRBD1. The V and J ends lost 1 base and 5 bases, in that order; junction bases with no gene match: 5. Germline V gene lookup returns CDR1 MGHRA and CDR2 YSYEKL. The CDR3 is 15 amino acids. CDR3 in amino acids: CASSQGDRGLETQYF. In DNA form, the CDR3 reads TGCGCCAGCAGCCAAGGAGACAGGGGGTTGGAGACCCAGTACTTC.

The V and J genes are TRBV9 and TRBJ2-2; 7 bases map to TRBD2. V lost 4 bases to trimming and J lost 0 bases; unmatched junction nucleotides: 9. Per the germline V gene, CDR1 is SGDLS and CDR2 is YYNGEE. The CDR3 has 17 residues. DNA of the CDR3: TGTGCCAGCAGCTTCCCACGCGGGGGACCGAACACCGGGGAGCTGTTTTTT. It codes for CASSFPRGGPNTGELFF.